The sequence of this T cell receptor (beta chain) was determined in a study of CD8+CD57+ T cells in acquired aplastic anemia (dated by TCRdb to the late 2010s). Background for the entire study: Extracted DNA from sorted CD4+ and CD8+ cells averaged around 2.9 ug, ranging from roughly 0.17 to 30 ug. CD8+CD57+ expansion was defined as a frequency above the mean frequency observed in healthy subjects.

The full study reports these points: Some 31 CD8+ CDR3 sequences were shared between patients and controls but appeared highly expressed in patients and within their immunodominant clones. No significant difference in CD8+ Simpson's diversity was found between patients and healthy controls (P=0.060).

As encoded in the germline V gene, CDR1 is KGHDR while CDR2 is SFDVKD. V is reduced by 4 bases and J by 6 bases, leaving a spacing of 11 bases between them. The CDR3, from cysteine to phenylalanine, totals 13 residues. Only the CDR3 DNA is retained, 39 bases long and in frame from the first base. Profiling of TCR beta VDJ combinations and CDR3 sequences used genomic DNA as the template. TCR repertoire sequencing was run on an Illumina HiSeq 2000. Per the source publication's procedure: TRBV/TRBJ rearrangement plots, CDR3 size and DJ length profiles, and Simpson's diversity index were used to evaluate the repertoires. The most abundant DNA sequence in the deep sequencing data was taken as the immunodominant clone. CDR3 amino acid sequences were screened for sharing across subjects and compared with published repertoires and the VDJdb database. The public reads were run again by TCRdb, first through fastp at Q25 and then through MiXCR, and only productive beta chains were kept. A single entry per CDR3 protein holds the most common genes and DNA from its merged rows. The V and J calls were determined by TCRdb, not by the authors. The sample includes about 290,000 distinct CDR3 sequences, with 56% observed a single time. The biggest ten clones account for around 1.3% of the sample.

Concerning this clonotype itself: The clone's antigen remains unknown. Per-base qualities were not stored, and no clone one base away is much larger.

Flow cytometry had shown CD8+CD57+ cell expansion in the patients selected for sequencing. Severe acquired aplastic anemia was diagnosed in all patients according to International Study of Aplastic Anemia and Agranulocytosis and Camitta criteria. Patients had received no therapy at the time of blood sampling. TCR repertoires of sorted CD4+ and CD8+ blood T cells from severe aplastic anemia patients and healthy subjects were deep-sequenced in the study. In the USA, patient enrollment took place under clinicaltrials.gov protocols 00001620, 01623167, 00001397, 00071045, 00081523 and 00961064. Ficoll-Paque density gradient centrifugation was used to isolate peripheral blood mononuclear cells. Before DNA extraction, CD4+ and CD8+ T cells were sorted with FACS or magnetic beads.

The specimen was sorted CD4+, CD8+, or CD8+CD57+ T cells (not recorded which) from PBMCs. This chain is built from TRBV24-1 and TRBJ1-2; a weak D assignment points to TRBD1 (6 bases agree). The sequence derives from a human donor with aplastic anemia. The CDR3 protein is CATSDRDTDGYTF. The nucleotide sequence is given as TGTGCCACCAGTGACAGGGACACTGATGGCTACACCTTC.